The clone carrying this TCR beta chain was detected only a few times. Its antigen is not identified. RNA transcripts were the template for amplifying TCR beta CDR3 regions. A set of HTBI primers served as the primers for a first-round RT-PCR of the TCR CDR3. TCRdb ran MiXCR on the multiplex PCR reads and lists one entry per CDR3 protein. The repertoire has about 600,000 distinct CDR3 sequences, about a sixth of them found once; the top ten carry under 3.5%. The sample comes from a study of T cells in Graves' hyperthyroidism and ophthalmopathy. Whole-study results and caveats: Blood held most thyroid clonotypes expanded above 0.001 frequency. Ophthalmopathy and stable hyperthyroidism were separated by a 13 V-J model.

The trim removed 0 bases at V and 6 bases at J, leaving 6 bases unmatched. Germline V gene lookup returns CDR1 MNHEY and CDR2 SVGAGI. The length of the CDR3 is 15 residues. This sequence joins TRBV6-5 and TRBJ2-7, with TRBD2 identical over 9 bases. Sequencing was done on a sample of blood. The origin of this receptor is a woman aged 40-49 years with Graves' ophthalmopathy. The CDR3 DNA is TGTGCCAGCAGTTACTCAGCGTTGCGGGAGGGCGAGCAGTACTTC. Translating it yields CASSYSALREGEQYF.